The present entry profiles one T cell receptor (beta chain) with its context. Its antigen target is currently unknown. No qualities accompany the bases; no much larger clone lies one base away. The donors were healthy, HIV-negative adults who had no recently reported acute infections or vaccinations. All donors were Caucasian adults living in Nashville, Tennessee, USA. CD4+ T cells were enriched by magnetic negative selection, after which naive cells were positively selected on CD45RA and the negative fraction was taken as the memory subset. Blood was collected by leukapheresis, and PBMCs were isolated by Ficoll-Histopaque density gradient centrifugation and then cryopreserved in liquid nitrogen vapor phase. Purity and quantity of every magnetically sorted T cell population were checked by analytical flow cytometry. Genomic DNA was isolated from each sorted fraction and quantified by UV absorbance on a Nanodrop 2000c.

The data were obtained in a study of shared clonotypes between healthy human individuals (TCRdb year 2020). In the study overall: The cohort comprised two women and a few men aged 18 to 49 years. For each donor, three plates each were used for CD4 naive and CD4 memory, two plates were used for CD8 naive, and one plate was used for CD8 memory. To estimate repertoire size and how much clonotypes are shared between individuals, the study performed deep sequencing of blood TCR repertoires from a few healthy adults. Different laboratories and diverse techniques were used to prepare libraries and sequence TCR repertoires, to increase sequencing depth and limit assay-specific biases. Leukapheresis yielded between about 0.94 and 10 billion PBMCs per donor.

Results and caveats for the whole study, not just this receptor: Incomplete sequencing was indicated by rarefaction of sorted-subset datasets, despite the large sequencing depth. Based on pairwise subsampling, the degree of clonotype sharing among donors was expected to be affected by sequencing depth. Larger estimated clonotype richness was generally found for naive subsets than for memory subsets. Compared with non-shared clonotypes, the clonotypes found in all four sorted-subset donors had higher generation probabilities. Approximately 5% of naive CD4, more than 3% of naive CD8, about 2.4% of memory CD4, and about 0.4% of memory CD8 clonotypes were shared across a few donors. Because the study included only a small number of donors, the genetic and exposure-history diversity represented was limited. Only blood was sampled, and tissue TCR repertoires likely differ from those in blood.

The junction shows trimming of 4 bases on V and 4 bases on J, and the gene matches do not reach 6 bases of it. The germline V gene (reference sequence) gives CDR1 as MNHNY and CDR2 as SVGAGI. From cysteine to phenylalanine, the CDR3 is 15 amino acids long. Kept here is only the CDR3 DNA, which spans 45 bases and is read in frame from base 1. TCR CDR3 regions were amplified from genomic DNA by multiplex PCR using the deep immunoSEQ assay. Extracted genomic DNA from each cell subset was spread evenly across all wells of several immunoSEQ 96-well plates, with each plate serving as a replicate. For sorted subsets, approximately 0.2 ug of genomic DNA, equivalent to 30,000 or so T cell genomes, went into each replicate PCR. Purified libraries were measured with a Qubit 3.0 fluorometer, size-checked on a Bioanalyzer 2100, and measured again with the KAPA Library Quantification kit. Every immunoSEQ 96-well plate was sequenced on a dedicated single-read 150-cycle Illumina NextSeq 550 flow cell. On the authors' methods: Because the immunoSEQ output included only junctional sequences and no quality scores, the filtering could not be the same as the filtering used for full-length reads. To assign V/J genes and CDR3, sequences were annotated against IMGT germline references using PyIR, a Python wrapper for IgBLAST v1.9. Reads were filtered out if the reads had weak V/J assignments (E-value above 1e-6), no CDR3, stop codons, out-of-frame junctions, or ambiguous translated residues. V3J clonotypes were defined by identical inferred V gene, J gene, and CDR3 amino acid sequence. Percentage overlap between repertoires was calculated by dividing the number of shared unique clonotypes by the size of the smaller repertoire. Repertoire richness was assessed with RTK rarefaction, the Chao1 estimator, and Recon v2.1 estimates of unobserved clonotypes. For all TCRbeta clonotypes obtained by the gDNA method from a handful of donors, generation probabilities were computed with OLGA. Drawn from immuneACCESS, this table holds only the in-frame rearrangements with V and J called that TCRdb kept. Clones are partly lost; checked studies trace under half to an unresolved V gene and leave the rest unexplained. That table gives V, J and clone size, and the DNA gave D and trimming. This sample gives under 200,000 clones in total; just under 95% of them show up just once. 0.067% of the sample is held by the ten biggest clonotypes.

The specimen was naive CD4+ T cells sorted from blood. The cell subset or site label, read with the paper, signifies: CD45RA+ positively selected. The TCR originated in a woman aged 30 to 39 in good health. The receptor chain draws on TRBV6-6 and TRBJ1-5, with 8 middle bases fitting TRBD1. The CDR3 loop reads CASSFTQGGNQPQHF. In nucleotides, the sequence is TGTGCCAGCAGTTTTACACAGGGGGGGAATCAGCCCCAGCATTTT.